This entry lists 25 T cell receptor beta chains sequenced from one sample in a study of technical replicates of blood from a handful of donors. Clones were read by immunoSEQ multiplex PCR, and TCRdb kept only the in-frame ones, dropping some. The sample records about 100,000 clones, approximately 95% being singletons. Sequenced input: T cells isolated from PBMCs. Receptor source: a human donor in good health.

V gene TRBV7-2 combines with J gene TRBJ2-7; the match to TRBD1 covers 9 bases. V gave up 5 bases and J gave up 5 bases; unmatched junction bases: 10. Germline V gene data show CDR1 as SGHTA and CDR2 as FQGNSA. The CDR3 totals 15 residues. CDR3 in amino acids: CASSKRPGQGHEQYF. The DNA of the CDR3 is TGTGCCAGCAGCAAGCGTCCGGGACAGGGCCACGAGCAGTACTTC.

V is TRBV5-1 and J is TRBJ2-1, with 10 positions matching TRBD2. This CDR3 has 15 amino acids. CDR1 is SGHRS, CDR2 YFSETQ, per germline. V was pared by 1 base and J by 7 bases, with 5 bases of the junction left unmatched. CDR3 protein: CASSLLAGDPNEQFF. The CDR3 coding sequence is TGCGCCAGCAGCTTGCTAGCGGGAGATCCGAATGAGCAGTTCTTC.

This sequence joins TRBV10-2 and TRBJ2-1; TRBD1 is a possible D gene (5 bases). CDR3 length: 14 residues. Germline lookup yields CDR1 WSHSY and CDR2 SAAADI. The V end was cut by 6 bases, the J end by 8 bases, with 17 bases between. The chain's CDR3 is CASRPTRVSDEQFF. The CDR3 DNA reads TGCGCCAGCAGACCCACCAGGGTTTCGGATGAGCAGTTCTTC.

This sequence joins TRBV28 and TRBJ2-7; D unresolved. The germline CDR1 and CDR2 sequences are MDHEN and SYDVKM. The CDR3 is 11 residues long. V lost 6 bases, J lost 3 bases, and 6 bases lay in between. The CDR3 reads CASSTYYEQYF. CDR3 sequence (DNA): TGTGCCAGCAGCACCTACTACGAGCAGTACTTC.

The chain uses TRBV6-1 and TRBJ2-1; 8 bases align to TRBD2. The CDR3 runs to 14 residues. Per the germline V gene, CDR1 is MNHNS and CDR2 is SASEGT. V was pared by 10 bases and J by 7 bases, with 12 bases of the junction left unmatched. CDR3 DNA: TGTGCCACCCTCGGGAGGACTAGCCGGAATGAGCAGTTCTTC. The encoded protein is CATLGRTSRNEQFF.

The chain carries TRBV5-1 and TRBJ2-1, with unresolved D. Trimming took off 0 bases at V and 10 bases at J, with 14 bases between the two ends. The length of the CDR3 is 14 residues. Germline V gene data show CDR1 as SGHRS and CDR2 as YFSETQ. CDR3 in DNA: TGCGCCAGCAGCTTGGGATACAGTCCCCCCGAGCAGTTCTTC. Its protein product is CASSLGYSPPEQFF.

This chain joins TRBV5-1 and TRBJ2-1; possible D gene TRBD2, 6 bases. The germline V gene encodes CDR1 SGHRS and CDR2 YFSETQ. V shed 0 bases and J shed 8 bases, with 15 bases lying between them. The CDR3 is 15 amino acids. The CDR3 protein is CASSLARQGGDEQFF. In DNA form, the CDR3 reads TGCGCCAGCAGCTTGGCACGCCAGGGAGGTGATGAGCAGTTCTTC.

This clone was seen just once. The chain couples TRBV7-9 to TRBJ2-5; the match to TRBD2 covers 15 bases. This CDR3 is built from 17 residues. The J segment lost 4 bases and the V segment lost 4 bases, leaving 7 bases of the junction unmatched. CDR1 and CDR2 (germline): SEHNR, FQNEAQ (reference sequence). CDR3 in DNA: TGTGCCAGCAGCTCTCTAAGGACTAGCGGGGGGGTAGAGACCCAGTACTTC. It is translated as CASSSLRTSGGVETQYF.

This sequence joins TRBV10-3 and TRBJ1-2; perhaps TRBD1 as D (6 bases). V was clipped by 8 bases and J by 6 bases, with 10 bases between them. Germline V gene lookup returns CDR1 ENHRY and CDR2 SYGVKD. The CDR3 is 11 amino acids. The CDR3 bases are TGTGCCATCTCGTCAGGGGATGGCTACACCTTC. Translating it yields CAISSGDGYTF.

The rearrangement links TRBV6-5 to TRBJ2-3; no clear D. Germline V gene lookup returns CDR1 MNHEY and CDR2 SVGAGI. Trimming stripped 7 bases from V and 4 bases from J, with 15 bases between. There are 14 residues in the CDR3. The CDR3 DNA sequence: TGTGCCAGCACAAGATCAAAAGCATCAGATACGCAGTATTTT. Translated, it gives CASTRSKASDTQYF.

The chain couples TRBV28 to TRBJ1-4, with unresolved D. CDR3 length: 15 amino acids. CDR1 and CDR2 from the germline V gene are MDHEN and SYDVKM. Trimming left V 4 bases short and J 0 bases short, with 9 bases between. This CDR3 is CASSSATATNEKLFF. The DNA for the CDR3 is TGTGCCAGCAGTTCTGCAACGGCAACTAATGAAAAACTGTTTTTT.

This clone was found once. The chain uses TRBV30 and TRBJ2-7; 7 nucleotides align to TRBD2. Germline CDR1 is GTSNPN and CDR2 is SVGIG (reference sequence). CDR3 length: 17 residues. With 1 base clipped from V and 0 bases from J, the junction kept 12 bases outside the gene matches. The CDR3: CAWSGGLSTRFSYEQYF. CDR3 sequence (DNA): TGTGCCTGGAGTGGGGGACTAAGCACCCGCTTCTCCTACGAGCAGTACTTC.

CDR3 protein: CSASGVGVLYF. In DNA, the CDR3 is TGCAGTGCTAGTGGAGTGGGTGTCTTGTACTTC. The rearrangement uses TRBV20-1 and TRBJ2-7; D unclear. Germline V lookup: CDR1 DFQATT, CDR2 SNEGSKA (reference sequence). The CDR3 sequence is 11 residues long. Trimming removed 3 bases at V and 12 bases at J, with 15 bases between.

The chain carries TRBV29-1 and TRBJ1-1; no clear D gene. From germline, CDR1 is SQVTM and CDR2 ANQGSEA. The CDR3 runs to 13 residues. V dropped 5 bases and J dropped 0 bases, with 10 bases sitting between them. CDR3 DNA: TGCAGCGTTCCGGCGGATGTGAACACTGAAGCTTTCTTT. Amino acids: CSVPADVNTEAFF.

This clone was seen a single time. This chain uses TRBV19 with TRBJ2-2, with TRBD2 identical over 12 bases. CDR1 is LNHDA, CDR2 SQIVND, per germline (reference sequence). CDR3 size: 17 residues. Trimming removed 7 bases from V and 6 bases from J; junction bases left unmatched: 12. The CDR3 nucleotides read TGTGCCAGTACCGGACTAGCGGGGCTTATAGTTGCCGGGGAGCTGTTTTTT. This codes for CASTGLAGLIVAGELFF. Variable domain in full (rest from reference TRBV19 and TRBJ2-2): DGGITQSPKYLFRKEGQNVTLSCEQNLNHDAMYWYRQDPGQGLRLIYYSQIVNDFQKGDIAEGYSVSREKKESFPLTVTSAQKNPTAFYLCASTGLAGLIVAGELFFGEGSRLTVL.

CDR3 amino acids: CASSSIKGRNEQYF. In nucleotides, the CDR3 is TGTGCCAGCAGCTCGATCAAGGGGCGAAACGAGCAGTACTTC. The chain recombines TRBV11-1 with TRBJ2-7, with a tentative D call TRBD1 (5 bases). CDR3 size: 14 residues. Germline values: CDR1 SGHAT, CDR2 FQDESV (reference sequence). V gave up 4 bases and J gave up 5 bases, with 15 bases separating them.

The chain carries TRBV4-1 and TRBJ2-1; possibly TRBD2 for D (5 bases). CDR1 MGHRA and CDR2 YSYEKL come from the germline V gene. The CDR3 runs to 15 residues. Trimming shortened V by 0 bases and J by 9 bases, and 15 bases separated the two germline ends. The chain's CDR3 is CASSQDVKGRGEQFF. DNA of the CDR3: TGCGCCAGCAGCCAAGATGTGAAGGGTCGGGGTGAGCAGTTCTTC.

The V gene is TRBV19, the J gene TRBJ1-2; no firm D call. CDR1 and CDR2 (germline): LNHDA, SQIVND (reference sequence). The CDR3 has 12 residues. The germline V and J ends were trimmed by 1 base and 6 bases, with 6 bases remaining between them. The CDR3 reads CASSIGQDGYTF. CDR3 sequence (DNA): TGTGCCAGTAGTATAGGGCAGGATGGCTACACCTTC.

The J gene is TRBJ2-7, the V gene TRBV15; perhaps TRBD2 as D (7 bases). Germline V gene data show CDR1 as LNHNV and CDR2 as YYDKDF (reference sequence). This CDR3 has 14 amino acids. Trimming shortened V by 3 bases and J by 4 bases, and 13 bases separated the two germline ends. DNA for the CDR3: TGTGCCACCAGCAGGAGGGGGGGGGATTACGAGCAGTACTTC. Its translation: CATSRRGGDYEQYF.

V usage is TRBV19 and J usage is TRBJ1-5; D is perhaps TRBD1 (6 bases). This CDR3 comprises 17 residues. V lost 2 bases and J lost 0, with 14 bases in between. The germline V gene encodes CDR1 LNHDA and CDR2 SQIVND (reference sequence). This CDR3 reads CASSIQHRAYSNQPQHF. CDR3 bases: TGTGCCAGTAGTATACAGCACAGGGCGTATAGCAATCAGCCCCAGCATTTT.

This rearrangement joins TRBV5-4 to TRBJ2-1, with TRBD2 matching over 7 bases. Per the germline V gene, CDR1 is SGHNT and CDR2 is YYREEE (reference sequence). CDR3 length equals 16 residues. Trimming at V came to 2 bases and at J to 4 bases, leaving 9 bases not matched to a gene. The chain's CDR3 is CASSLDREVKYNEQFF. CDR3 sequence (DNA): TGTGCCAGCAGCTTAGACCGGGAGGTTAAGTACAATGAGCAGTTCTTC.

V and J are TRBV30 and TRBJ1-6; 7 bases are a match to TRBD1. This CDR3 has 17 residues. Germline assignment: CDR1 GTSNPN and CDR2 SVGIG (reference sequence). The CDR3 region is CARREKTGRTRSEPLHF. The CDR3 nucleotides read TGTGCTCGGCGGGAAAAGACAGGGAGGACGCGTTCTGAGCCCCTCCACTTT.

V is TRBV6-8 and J is TRBJ2-1, with a possible D match to TRBD1 (6 bases). Germline V lookup: CDR1 MNHGY, CDR2 SAAAGT. This CDR3 comprises 17 residues. V gave up 4 bases and J gave up 5 bases, with 21 bases separating them. CDR3 in amino acids: CASSSYGSRGLDNEQFF. The CDR3 region has the DNA TGTGCCAGCAGTTCATACGGTTCGAGGGGGTTGGACAATGAGCAGTTCTTC.

V gene TRBV30 combines with J gene TRBJ2-1; 10 bases fit TRBD2. CDR1 and CDR2 (germline): GTSNPN, SVGIG (reference sequence). With V trimmed by 3 bases and J by 9 bases, 11 bases remained unmatched. The CDR3 sequence is 15 residues long. CDR3 residues: CAWRSSGGRIGEQFF. DNA for the CDR3: TGTGCCTGGAGGTCTAGCGGGGGCCGCATTGGTGAGCAGTTCTTC.

V is TRBV27 and J is TRBJ2-1; 7 bases align to TRBD2. Per germline, CDR1 MNHEY and CDR2 SMNVEV (reference sequence). The J segment lost 3 bases and the V segment lost 3 bases, leaving 5 bases of the junction unmatched. This CDR3 comprises 15 residues. The CDR3 loop is CASSFGREYYNEQFF. The CDR3, as DNA: TGTGCCAGCAGTTTTGGGCGGGAGTACTACAATGAGCAGTTCTTC.